The 17 T cell receptor beta chains reported below all come from one sample, sequenced in a study of neurological immune-mediated disorders. TCRdb fed the 5' RACE reads into MiXCR, producing one record per CDR3 protein. The sample contains tens of thousands of distinct CDR3 sequences, about 4.1% of which appear only once. The sequencing sample was made of PBMCs. The source of these receptors is a man in his sixties with multiple sclerosis.

This clonotype was detected many times. V usage is TRBV5-1 and J usage is TRBJ2-7, with 7 bases identical to TRBD2. Germline V gene lookup returns CDR1 SGHRS and CDR2 YFSETQ. The CDR3 has 16 amino acids. The ends lost 4 bases at V and 0 bases at J; junction bases unmatched: 10. The DNA of the CDR3 is TGCGCCAGCAGCCTTACTAGCGAGATAGCCTCCTACGAGCAGTACTTC. Its translation is CASSLTSEIASYEQYF.

The DNA for the CDR3 is TGTGCCAGCTCACCCGAGAGGAAGGTGGGCAATCAGCCCCAGCATTTT. Translation: CASSPERKVGNQPQHF. V usage is TRBV18 and J usage is TRBJ1-5, with D unresolved. The CDR3 runs to 16 residues. V gave up 3 bases and J gave up 2 bases, with 14 bases separating them. Germline V gene data show CDR1 as KGHSH and CDR2 as LQKENI.

The sample holds many counts of this clonotype. The chain couples TRBV6-2 or TRBV6-3 to TRBJ2-1; unclear D gene. V gave up 8 bases and J gave up 0 bases, with 8 bases separating them. The CDR3 has 13 amino acids. Germline V lookup: CDR1 MNHEY, CDR2 SVGEGT. This CDR3 is CASSTSSYNEQFF. In nucleotides, the CDR3 is TGTGCCAGCTCCACAAGCTCCTACAATGAGCAGTTCTTC.

This clonotype appeared many times. The chain carries TRBV20-1 and TRBJ2-1, with 14 positions matching TRBD2. The V gene end was trimmed by 6 bases and the J gene end by 9 bases; junction bases not matched to a gene: 7. There are 14 residues in the CDR3. Germline CDR1 reads DFQATT; CDR2 reads SNEGSKA (reference sequence). The CDR3 here is CSAATSGGVGEQFF. DNA of the CDR3: TGCAGTGCCGCGACTAGCGGGGGGGTGGGTGAGCAGTTCTTC.

This clonotype was observed at least ten times. V gene TRBV7-9 combines with J gene TRBJ2-1; TRBD1 matches 8 bases. Per germline, CDR1 SEHNR and CDR2 FQNEAQ (reference sequence). The length of the CDR3 is 15 residues. Unmatched junction bases numbered 12, after V lost 6 bases and J lost 8 bases. CDR3 DNA sequence: TGTGCCAGCAGGAATTGGGGACAGGATAACGATGAGCAGTTCTTC. It translates to CASRNWGQDNDEQFF.

The V and J genes are TRBV5-1 and TRBJ2-5; a weak D match, TRBD2 (6 bases). V was shortened by 5 bases and J by 4 bases, with 21 bases between the two germline ends. This CDR3 region has 16 residues. Germline CDR1 SGHRS, CDR2 YFSETQ. The CDR3 region is CASSSGFLASGETQYF. For the CDR3, the DNA is TGCGCCAGCAGTTCGGGGTTTCTAGCGTCGGGAGAGACCCAGTACTTC.

This clonotype was counted many times. The chain links TRBV6-5 to TRBJ1-2; 7 bases are shared with TRBD1. There are 18 residues in the CDR3. CDR1 MNHEY and CDR2 SVGAGI come from the germline V gene. V lost 4 bases and J lost 7; bases outside the gene matches: 21. The CDR3 DNA reads TGTGCCAGCAGTTCCACCCTAGCTTTGACAGGGTCGGTCATTGGCTACACCTTC. It encodes CASSSTLALTGSVIGYTF.

This clonotype was detected many times. This rearrangement joins TRBV6-2 or TRBV6-3 to TRBJ1-1; D remains unclear. Looked up from germline, CDR1 is MNHEY and CDR2 is SVGEGT. Trimming took 9 bases from V and 10 from J, leaving 6 bases between them. The length of the CDR3 is 8 residues. CDR3 coding DNA: TGTGCCAGGCCTCGAGCTTTCTTT. Translation gives CARPRAFF.

Many counts were recorded for this clonotype. The rearrangement links TRBV29-1 to TRBJ2-1; unclear D gene. The germline gives CDR1 SQVTM, CDR2 ANQGSEA. V lost 6 bases, J lost 12 bases, and 21 bases lay in between. CDR3 length: 13 amino acids. As DNA, the CDR3 is TGCAGCGTCCATGGACCATCCTCGGTGTCGCAGTTCTTC. Translation gives CSVHGPSSVSQFF.

Many counts were recorded for this clonotype. The chain couples TRBV25-1 to TRBJ2-2; the match to TRBD1 covers 10 bases. The V and J ends lost 6 bases and 6 bases, in that order; junction bases with no gene match: 4. The CDR3 has 14 residues. Germline V lookup: CDR1 MGHDK, CDR2 SYGVNS. CDR3 nucleotides: TGTGCCAGCAGGAGGGGGACAGGGGCCGGGGAGCTGTTTTTT. Translating gives CASRRGTGAGELFF.

This clonotype was seen ten or more times. The chain joins TRBV19 to TRBJ2-2; 8 bases map to TRBD2. This CDR3 spans 14 amino acids. V gave up 4 bases and J gave up 3 bases; unmatched junction bases: 1. Germline-derived CDR1 and CDR2 are LNHDA and SQIVND (reference sequence). The CDR3 spells CASSTSGYTGELFF. CDR3 nucleotide sequence: TGTGCCAGTAGTACTAGCGGGTACACCGGGGAGCTGTTTTTT.

Many counts were recorded for this clonotype. This sequence joins TRBV29-1 and TRBJ1-1, with unresolved D. The CDR3 runs to 11 residues. Trimming cost V 7 bases and J 7 bases, with 13 bases left between them. Germline V gene sequence: CDR1 SQVTM, CDR2 ANQGSEA. The CDR3 spells CSAAVVGEAFF. In DNA, the CDR3 is TGCAGCGCCGCAGTTGTAGGTGAAGCTTTCTTT.

Many counts were recorded for this clonotype. The rearrangement uses TRBV12-3 or TRBV12-4 and TRBJ2-5; 10 bases are a match to TRBD2. This CDR3 contains 15 residues. The J segment lost 3 bases and the V segment lost 6 bases, leaving 7 bases of the junction unmatched. CDR3 sequence (DNA): TGTGCCAGCAGCCCCCTCGGACTAGCGGAAGAGACCCAGTACTTC. It specifies CASSPLGLAEETQYF.

This clonotype was counted ten times or more. The rearrangement uses TRBV20-1 and TRBJ2-1, with D possibly being TRBD2 (5 bases). The CDR3 covers 18 residues. Trimming stripped 6 bases from V and 3 bases from J, with 27 bases between. Germline CDR1 and CDR2: DFQATT and SNEGSKA (reference sequence). Written as DNA, the CDR3 is TGCAGTGCGAGGGCCACAAGCGTAAGCGGCTCGTTCTACAATGAGCAGTTCTTC. It is translated as CSARATSVSGSFYNEQFF.

This clonotype has at least ten counts. This chain links TRBV27 with TRBJ2-7; no clear D gene. The ends were cut back, 2 bases at V and 0 bases at J, with 5 bases in the middle. Germline CDR1 and CDR2: MNHEY and SMNVEV (reference sequence). This CDR3 region has 13 residues. The CDR3, as DNA: TGTGCCAGCAGTTTAAAACCCTCCTACGAGCAGTACTTC. Its protein is CASSLKPSYEQYF.

This clonotype was detected ten times or more. The rearrangement joins TRBV28 to TRBJ1-1, with TRBD1 matching over 9 bases. CDR1 is MDHEN, CDR2 SYDVKM, per germline. The J segment lost 2 bases and the V segment lost 6 bases, leaving 7 bases of the junction unmatched. The CDR3 length is 15 residues. Here the CDR3 reads CASSPLGQGNTEAFF. In DNA, the CDR3 is TGTGCCAGCAGCCCCCTGGGACAGGGAAACACTGAAGCTTTCTTT.

This clonotype was found many times. J is TRBJ2-1 and V is TRBV20-1, with D tentatively TRBD1 or TRBD2 (6 bases each). The CDR3 is 17 amino acids. V dropped 2 bases and J dropped 7 bases, with 24 bases sitting between them. Germline loops: CDR1 DFQATT, CDR2 SNEGSKA (reference sequence). The chain's CDR3 is CSARPPGGRLNRNEQFF. Written as DNA, the CDR3 is TGCAGTGCTAGACCCCCCGGGGGCAGACTTAACCGAAATGAGCAGTTCTTC.